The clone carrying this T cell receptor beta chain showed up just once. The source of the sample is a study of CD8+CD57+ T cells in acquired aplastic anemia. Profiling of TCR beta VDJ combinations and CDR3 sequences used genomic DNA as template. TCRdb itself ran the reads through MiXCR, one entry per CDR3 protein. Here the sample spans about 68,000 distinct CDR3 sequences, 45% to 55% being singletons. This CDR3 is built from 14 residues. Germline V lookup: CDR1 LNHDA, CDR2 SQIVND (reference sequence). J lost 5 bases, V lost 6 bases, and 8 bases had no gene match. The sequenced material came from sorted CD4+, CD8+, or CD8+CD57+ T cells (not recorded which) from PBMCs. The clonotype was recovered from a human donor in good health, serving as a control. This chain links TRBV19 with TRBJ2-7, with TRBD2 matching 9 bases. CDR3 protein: CASSLGLAMNEQYF. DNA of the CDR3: TGTGCCAGTAGCCTCGGACTAGCGATGAACGAGCAGTACTTC. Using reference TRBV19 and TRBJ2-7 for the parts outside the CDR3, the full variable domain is DGGITQSPKYLFRKEGQNVTLSCEQNLNHDAMYWYRQDPGQGLRLIYYSQIVNDFQKGDIAEGYSVSREKKESFPLTVTSAQKNPTAFYLCASSLGLAMNEQYFGPGTRLTVT.